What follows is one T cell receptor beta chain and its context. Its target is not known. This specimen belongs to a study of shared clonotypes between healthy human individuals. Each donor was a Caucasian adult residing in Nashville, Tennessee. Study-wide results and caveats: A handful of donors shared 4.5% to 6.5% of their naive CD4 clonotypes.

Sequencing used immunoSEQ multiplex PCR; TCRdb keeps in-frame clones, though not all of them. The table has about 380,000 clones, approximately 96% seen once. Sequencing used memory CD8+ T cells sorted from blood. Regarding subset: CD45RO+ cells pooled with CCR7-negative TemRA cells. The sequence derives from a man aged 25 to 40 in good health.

The CDR3 here is CASSFSATDTQYF. The DNA for the CDR3 is TGCGCCAGCAGCTTTAGCGCCACAGATACGCAGTATTTT. The gene calls are TRBV5-1 and TRBJ2-3; D perhaps matches TRBD2 (5 bases). The CDR3 is made up of 13 amino acids. Trimming cost V 2 bases and J 2 bases, with 6 bases left between them. CDR1 is SGHRS, CDR2 YFSETQ, per germline. The full variable domain, its missing parts supplied by reference TRBV5-1 and TRBJ2-3, is KAGVTQTPRYLIKTRGQQVTLSCSPISGHRSVSWYQQTPGQGLQFLFEYFSETQRNKGNFPGRFSGRQFSNSRSEMNVSTLELGDSALYLCASSFSATDTQYFGPGTRLTVL.